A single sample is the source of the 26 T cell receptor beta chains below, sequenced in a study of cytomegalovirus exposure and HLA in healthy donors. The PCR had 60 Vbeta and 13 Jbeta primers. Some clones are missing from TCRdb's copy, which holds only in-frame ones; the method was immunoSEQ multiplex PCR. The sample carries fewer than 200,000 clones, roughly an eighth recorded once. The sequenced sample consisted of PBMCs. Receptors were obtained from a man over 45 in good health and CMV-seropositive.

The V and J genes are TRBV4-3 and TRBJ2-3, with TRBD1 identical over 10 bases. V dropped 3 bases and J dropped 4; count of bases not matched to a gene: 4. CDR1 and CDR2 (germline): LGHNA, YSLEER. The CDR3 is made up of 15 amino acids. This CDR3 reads CASSQRTGGPDTQYF. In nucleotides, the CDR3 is TGCGCCAGCAGCCAGCGGACAGGGGGACCAGATACGCAGTATTTT.

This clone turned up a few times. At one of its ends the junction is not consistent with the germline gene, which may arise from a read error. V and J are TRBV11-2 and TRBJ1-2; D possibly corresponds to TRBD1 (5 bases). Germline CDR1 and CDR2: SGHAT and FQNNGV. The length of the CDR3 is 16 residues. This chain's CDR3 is CASGFGGEPFTYGYTF. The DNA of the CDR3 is TGTGCCAGCGGCTTCGGGGGGGAGCCGTTTACCTATGGCTACACCTTC.

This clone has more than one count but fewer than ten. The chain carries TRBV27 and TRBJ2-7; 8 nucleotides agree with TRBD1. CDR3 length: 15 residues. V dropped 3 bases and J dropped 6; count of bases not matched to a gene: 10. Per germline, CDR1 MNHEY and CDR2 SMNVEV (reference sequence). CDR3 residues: CASSFRTGPQGEQYF. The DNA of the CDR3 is TGTGCCAGCAGTTTCAGGACAGGGCCGCAGGGCGAGCAGTACTTC.

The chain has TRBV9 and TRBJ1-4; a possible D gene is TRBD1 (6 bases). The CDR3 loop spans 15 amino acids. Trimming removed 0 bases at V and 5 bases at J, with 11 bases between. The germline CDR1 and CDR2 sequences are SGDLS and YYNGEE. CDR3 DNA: TGTGCCAGCAGCGTAGGACAGGCCTTAAATGAAAAACTGTTTTTT. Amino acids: CASSVGQALNEKLFF.

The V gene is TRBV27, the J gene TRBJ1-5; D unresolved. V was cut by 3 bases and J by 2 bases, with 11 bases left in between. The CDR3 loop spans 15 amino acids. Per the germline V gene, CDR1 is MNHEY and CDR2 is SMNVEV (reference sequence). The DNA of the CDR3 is TGTGCCAGCAGTTTGACTTCCACGGGCAATCAGCCCCAGCATTTT. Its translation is CASSLTSTGNQPQHF.

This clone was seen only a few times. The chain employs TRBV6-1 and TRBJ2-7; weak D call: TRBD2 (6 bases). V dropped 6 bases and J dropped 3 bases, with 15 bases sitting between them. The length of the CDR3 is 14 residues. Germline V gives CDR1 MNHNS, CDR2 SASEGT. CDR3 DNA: TGTGCCAGCAGGGGGGACTGGATCTACTACGAGCAGTACTTC. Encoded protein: CASRGDWIYYEQYF.

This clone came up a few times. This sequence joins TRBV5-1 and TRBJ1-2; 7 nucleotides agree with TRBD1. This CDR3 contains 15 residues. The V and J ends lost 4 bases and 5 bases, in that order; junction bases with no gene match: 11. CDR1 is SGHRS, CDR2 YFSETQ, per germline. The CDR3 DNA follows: TGCGCCAGCAGCCCGGACCCAGGGACAGCATATGGCTACACCTTC. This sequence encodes CASSPDPGTAYGYTF.

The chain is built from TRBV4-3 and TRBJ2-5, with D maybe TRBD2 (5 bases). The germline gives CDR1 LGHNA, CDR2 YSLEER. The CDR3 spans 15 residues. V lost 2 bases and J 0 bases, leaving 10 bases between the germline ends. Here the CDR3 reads CASSQRRGYQETQYF. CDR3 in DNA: TGCGCCAGCAGCCAACGTCGGGGTTACCAAGAGACCCAGTACTTC.

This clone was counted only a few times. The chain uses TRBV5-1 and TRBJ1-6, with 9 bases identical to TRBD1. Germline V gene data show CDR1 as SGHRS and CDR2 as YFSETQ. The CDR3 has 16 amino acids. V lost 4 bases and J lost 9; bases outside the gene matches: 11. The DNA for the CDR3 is TGCGCCAGCAGCCCGGGGATGGACAGGGGACCTTCACCCCTCCACTTT. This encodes CASSPGMDRGPSPLHF.

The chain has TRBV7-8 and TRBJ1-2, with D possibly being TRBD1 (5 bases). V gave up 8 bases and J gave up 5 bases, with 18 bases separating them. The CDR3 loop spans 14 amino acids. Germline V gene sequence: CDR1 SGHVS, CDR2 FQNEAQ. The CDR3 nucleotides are TGTGCCAGCCGCCCAGTGGCGGGGGGTTATGGCTACACCTTC. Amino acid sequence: CASRPVAGGYGYTF. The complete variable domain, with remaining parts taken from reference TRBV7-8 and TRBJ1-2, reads GAGVSQSPRYKVAKRGQDVALRCDPISGHVSLFWYQQALGQGPEFLTYFQNEAQLDKSGLPSDRFFAERPEGSVSTLKIQRTQQEDSAVYLCASRPVAGGYGYTFGSGTRLTVV.

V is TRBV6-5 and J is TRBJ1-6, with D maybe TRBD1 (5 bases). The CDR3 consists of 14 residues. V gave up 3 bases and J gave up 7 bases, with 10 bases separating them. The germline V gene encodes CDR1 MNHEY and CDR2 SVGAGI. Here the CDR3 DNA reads TGTGCCAGCAGTTATTGGGGCCCGAATTCACCCCTCCACTTT. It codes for CASSYWGPNSPLHF.

CDR3 protein: CASSEGVGFEKLFF. Written as DNA, the CDR3 is TGTGCCAGCAGCGAGGGGGTAGGGTTTGAAAAACTGTTTTTT. V and J are TRBV11-3 and TRBJ1-4, with D perhaps TRBD1 (6 bases). This CDR3 contains 14 residues. Germline V gene lookup returns CDR1 SGHNT and CDR2 YENEEA. Trimming shortened V by 5 bases and J by 7 bases, and 14 bases separated the two germline ends.

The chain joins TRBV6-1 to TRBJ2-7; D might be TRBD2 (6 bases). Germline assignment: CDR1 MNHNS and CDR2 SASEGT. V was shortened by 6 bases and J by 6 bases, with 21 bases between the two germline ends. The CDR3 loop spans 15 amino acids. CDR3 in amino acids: CASSLGLRATGEQYV. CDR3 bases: TGTGCCAGCAGCCTGGGACTCAGGGCCACGGGCGAGCAGTACGTC.

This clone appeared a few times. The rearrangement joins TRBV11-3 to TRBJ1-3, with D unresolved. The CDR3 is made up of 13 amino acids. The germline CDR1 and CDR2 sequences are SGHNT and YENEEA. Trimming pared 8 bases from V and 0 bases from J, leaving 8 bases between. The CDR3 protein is CASASTSGNTIYF. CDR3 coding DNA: TGTGCCAGCGCCTCTACCTCTGGAAACACCATATATTTT. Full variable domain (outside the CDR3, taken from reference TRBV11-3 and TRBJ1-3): EAGVVQSPRYKIIEKKQPVAFWCNPISGHNTLYWYLQNLGQGPELLIRYENEEAVDDSQLPKDRFSAERLKGVDSTLKIQPAELGDSAVYLCASASTSGNTIYFGEGSWLTVV.

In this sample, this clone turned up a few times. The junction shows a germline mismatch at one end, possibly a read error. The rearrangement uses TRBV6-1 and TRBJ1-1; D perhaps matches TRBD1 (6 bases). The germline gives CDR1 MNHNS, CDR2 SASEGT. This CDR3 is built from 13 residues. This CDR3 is CASTLQGRAEASF. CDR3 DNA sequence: TGTGCCAGCACCTTACAGGGTAGGGCTGAAGCTTCCTTT.

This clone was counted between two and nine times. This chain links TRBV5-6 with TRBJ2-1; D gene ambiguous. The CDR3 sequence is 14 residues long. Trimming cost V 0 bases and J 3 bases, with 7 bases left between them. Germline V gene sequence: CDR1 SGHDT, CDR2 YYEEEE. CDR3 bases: TGTGCCAGCAGCTTGGTGGCCCGCTACAATGAGCAGTTCTTC. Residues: CASSLVARYNEQFF.

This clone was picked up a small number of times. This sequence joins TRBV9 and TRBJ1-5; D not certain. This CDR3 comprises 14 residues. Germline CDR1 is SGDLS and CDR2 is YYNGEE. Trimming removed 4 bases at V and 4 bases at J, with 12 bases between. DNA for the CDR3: TGTGCCAGCAGCCCAAGCCGGGGAAATCAGCCCCAGCATTTT. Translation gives CASSPSRGNQPQHF.

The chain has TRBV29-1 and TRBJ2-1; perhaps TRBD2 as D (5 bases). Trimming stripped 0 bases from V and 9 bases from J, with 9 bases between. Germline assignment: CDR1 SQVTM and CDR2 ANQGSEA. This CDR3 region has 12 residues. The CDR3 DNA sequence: TGCAGCGTTGAAGATCCCGGAGGTGAGCAGTTCTTC. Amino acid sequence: CSVEDPGGEQFF.

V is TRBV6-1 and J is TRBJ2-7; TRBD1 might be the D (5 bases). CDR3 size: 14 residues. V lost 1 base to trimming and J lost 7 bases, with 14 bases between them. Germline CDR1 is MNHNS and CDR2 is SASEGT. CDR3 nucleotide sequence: TGTGCCAGCAGTGAAGTAGGCAGGGTTGAGGAGCAGTACGTC. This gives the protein CASSEVGRVEEQYV.

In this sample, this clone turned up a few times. The CDR3 protein is CASKGNVPGELFF. Here the CDR3 DNA reads TGTGCCAGTAAGGGGAACGTGCCCGGGGAGCTGTTTTTT. This sequence joins TRBV19 and TRBJ2-2; maybe TRBD1 (5 bases). Trimming removed 7 bases at V and 6 bases at J, with 12 bases between. Germline V gene sequence: CDR1 LNHDA, CDR2 SQIVND (reference sequence). The CDR3 extends over 13 amino acids.

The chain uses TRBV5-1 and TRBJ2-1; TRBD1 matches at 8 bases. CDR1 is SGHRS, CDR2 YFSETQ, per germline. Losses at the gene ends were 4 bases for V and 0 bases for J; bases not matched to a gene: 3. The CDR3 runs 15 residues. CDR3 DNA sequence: TGCGCCAGCAGCCTGGGACAGGCCTCCTACAATGAGCAGTTCTTC. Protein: CASSLGQASYNEQFF. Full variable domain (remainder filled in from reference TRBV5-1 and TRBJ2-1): KAGVTQTPRYLIKTRGQQVTLSCSPISGHRSVSWYQQTPGQGLQFLFEYFSETQRNKGNFPGRFSGRQFSNSRSEMNVSTLELGDSALYLCASSLGQASYNEQFFGPGTRLTVL.

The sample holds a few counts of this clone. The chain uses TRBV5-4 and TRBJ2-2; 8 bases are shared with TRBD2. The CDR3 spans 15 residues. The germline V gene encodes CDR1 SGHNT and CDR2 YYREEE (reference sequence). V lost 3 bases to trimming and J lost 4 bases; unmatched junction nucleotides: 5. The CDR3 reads CASSSGTRSTGELFF. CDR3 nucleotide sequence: TGTGCCAGCAGCTCCGGGACTAGAAGCACCGGGGAGCTGTTTTTT.

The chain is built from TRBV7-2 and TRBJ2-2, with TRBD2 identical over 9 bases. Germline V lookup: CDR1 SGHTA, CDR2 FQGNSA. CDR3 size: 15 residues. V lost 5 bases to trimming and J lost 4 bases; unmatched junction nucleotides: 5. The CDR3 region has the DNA TGTGCCAGCAGCCGCGGGGGGGCGGTCACCGGGGAGCTGTTTTTT. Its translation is CASSRGGAVTGELFF. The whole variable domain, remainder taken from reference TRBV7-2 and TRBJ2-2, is GAGVSQSPSNKVTEKGKDVELRCDPISGHTALYWYRQSLGQGLEFLIYFQGNSAPDKSGLPSDRFSAERTGGSVSTLTIQRTQQEDSAVYLCASSRGGAVTGELFFGEGSRLTVL.

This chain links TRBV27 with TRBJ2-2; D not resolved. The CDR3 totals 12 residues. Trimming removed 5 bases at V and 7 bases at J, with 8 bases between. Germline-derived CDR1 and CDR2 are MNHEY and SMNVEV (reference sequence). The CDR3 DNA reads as TGTGCCAGCAGTCCCCGTGTCGGGGAGCTGTTTTTT. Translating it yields CASSPRVGELFF.

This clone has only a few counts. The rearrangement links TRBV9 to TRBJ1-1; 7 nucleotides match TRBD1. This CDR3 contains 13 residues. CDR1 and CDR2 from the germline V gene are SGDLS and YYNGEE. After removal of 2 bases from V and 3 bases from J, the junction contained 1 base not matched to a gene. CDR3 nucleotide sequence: TGTGCCAGCAGCGTTGACAGGGACACTGAAGCTTTCTTT. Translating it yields CASSVDRDTEAFF.

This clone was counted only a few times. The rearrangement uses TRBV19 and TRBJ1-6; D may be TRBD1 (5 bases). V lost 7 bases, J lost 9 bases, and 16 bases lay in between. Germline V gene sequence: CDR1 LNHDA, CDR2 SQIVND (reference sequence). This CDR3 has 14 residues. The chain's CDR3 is CASNVRVESSPLHF. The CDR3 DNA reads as TGTGCCAGTAATGTCAGGGTTGAGAGTTCACCCCTCCACTTT.